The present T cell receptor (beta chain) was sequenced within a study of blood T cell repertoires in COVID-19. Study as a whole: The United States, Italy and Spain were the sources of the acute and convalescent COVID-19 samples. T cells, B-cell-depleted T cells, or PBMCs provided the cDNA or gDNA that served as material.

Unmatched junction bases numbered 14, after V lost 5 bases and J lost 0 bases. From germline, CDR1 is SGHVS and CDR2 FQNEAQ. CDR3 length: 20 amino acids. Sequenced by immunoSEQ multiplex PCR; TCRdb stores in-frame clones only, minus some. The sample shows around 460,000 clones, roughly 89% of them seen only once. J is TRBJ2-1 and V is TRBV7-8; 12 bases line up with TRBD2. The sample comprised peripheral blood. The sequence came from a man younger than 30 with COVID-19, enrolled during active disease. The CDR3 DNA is TGTGCCAGCAGCCCAGGCTGGCTAGCGGGGGGGACCAGCTCCTACAATGAGCAGTTCTTC. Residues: CASSPGWLAGGTSSYNEQFF.